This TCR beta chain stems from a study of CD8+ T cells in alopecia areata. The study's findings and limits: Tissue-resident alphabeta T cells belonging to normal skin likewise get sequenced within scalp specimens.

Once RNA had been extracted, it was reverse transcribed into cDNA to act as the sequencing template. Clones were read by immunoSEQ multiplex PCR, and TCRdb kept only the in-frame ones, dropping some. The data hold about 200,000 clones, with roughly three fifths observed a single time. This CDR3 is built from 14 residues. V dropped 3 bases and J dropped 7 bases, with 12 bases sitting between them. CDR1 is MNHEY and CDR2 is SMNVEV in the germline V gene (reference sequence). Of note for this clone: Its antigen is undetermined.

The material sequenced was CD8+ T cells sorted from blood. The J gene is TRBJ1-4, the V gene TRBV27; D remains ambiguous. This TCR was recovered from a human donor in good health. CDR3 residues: CASSFTVGGEKLFF. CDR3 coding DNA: TGTGCCAGCAGTTTCACAGTGGGTGGTGAAAAACTGTTTTTT.